The clone carrying this TCR beta chain has only one observation. The data were taken from a study of cytomegalovirus exposure and HLA in healthy donors. Sequencing used immunoSEQ multiplex PCR; TCRdb keeps in-frame clones, though not all of them. Here the sample spans about 280,000 clones, 80% to 90% being singletons. The receptor was derived from a woman aged 18-30 years in good health and CMV-seronegative. The sequenced material came from PBMCs.

As DNA, the CDR3 is TGTGCTGCCGGGACTAGCGGGCTTTCCTACGAGCAGTACTTC. Translation gives CAAGTSGLSYEQYF. The genes are TRBV30 and TRBJ2-7; 12 positions match TRBD2. The CDR3 runs 14 residues. From germline, CDR1 is GTSNPN and CDR2 SVGIG (reference sequence).